This T cell receptor beta chain was recovered during a study of blood T cell repertoires in COVID-19. V shed 7 bases and J 4 bases; nucleotides not matched to a gene: 3. The CDR3 is 13 residues long. The germline V gene encodes CDR1 MGHDK and CDR2 SYGVNS. Sequenced by immunoSEQ multiplex PCR; TCRdb stores in-frame clones only, minus some. The sample comprises a few hundred thousand clones, about 91% of which are singletons, and 8% to 9% rests with the top ten. The source material was PBMCs or T cells enriched from blood (not recorded which). J is TRBJ2-1 and V is TRBV25-1; TRBD2 matches 8 bases. The sequence came from a woman aged 18 to 35 who had recovered from COVID-19. The DNA for the CDR3 is TGTGCCAGCACGAGCGGGGGTTACAATGAGCAGTTCTTC. This codes for CASTSGGYNEQFF.